This passage covers 9 T cell receptor beta chains from one sample sequenced in a study of cytomegalovirus exposure and HLA in healthy donors. Both 60 Vbeta primers and 13 Jbeta primers went into the PCR. This table comes from immunoSEQ multiplex PCR, and its TCRdb copy is limited to in-frame clones, with some not included. The sample lists fewer than 200,000 clones, 68% occurring once. The sample consisted of PBMCs. These receptor sequences come from a woman aged 40 to 50 in good health and CMV-seropositive.

V is TRBV7-2 and J is TRBJ1-3, with D possibly matching TRBD1 (5 bases). CDR3 length equals 15 residues. CDR1 is SGHTA, CDR2 FQGNSA, per germline. V dropped 1 base and J dropped 4 bases, with 11 bases sitting between them. The CDR3 DNA is TGTGCCAGCAGCTTAGGCGGGGGTAGAGGAAACACCATATATTTT. This translates into CASSLGGGRGNTIYF.

This sequence joins TRBV10-3 and TRBJ2-3; 7 nucleotides line up with TRBD2. Unmatched junction bases numbered 14, after V lost 6 bases and J lost 5 bases. The CDR3 has 16 residues. CDR1 is ENHRY, CDR2 SYGVKD, per germline. CDR3 nucleotides: TGTGCCATCAGGGCGGGACTATCGGGGATGGGAGATACGCAGTATTTT. Translating gives CAIRAGLSGMGDTQYF.

This sequence joins TRBV7-9 and TRBJ1-2, with 8 bases fitting TRBD1. Germline V CDR1 and CDR2: SEHNR, FQNEAQ (reference sequence). With 4 bases clipped from V and 6 bases from J, the junction kept 10 bases outside the gene matches. The CDR3 loop spans 15 amino acids. CDR3 DNA: TGTGCCAGCAGCTCGGGGACAGGTCTTCGCGATGGCTACACCTTC. Translation gives CASSSGTGLRDGYTF.

The rearrangement uses TRBV5-4 and TRBJ2-1; 10 nucleotides agree with TRBD1. The J segment lost 8 bases and the V segment lost 4 bases, leaving 3 bases of the junction unmatched. The length of the CDR3 is 13 residues. Germline lookup yields CDR1 SGHNT and CDR2 YYREEE (reference sequence). This CDR3 reads CASSIGQGDEQFF. The CDR3, as DNA: TGTGCCAGCAGCATCGGACAGGGGGATGAGCAGTTCTTC.

The chain combines TRBV19 with TRBJ2-5, with TRBD1 matching over 8 bases. Germline CDR1 reads LNHDA; CDR2 reads SQIVND (reference sequence). This CDR3 has 15 residues. The V segment lost 3 bases and the J segment 2 bases; nucleotides outside the gene matches: 5. The CDR3, as DNA: TGTGCCAGTAGTATTCGACAGGGGAGGCAAGAGACCCAGTACTTC. It encodes CASSIRQGRQETQYF.

The rearrangement uses TRBV14 and TRBJ2-2; weak D call: TRBD2 (6 bases). The V end was cut by 5 bases, the J end by 4 bases, with 11 bases between. Germline CDR1 and CDR2: SGHDN and FVKESK. The CDR3 is 14 amino acids. CDR3 nucleotide sequence: TGTGCCAGCAGCTTCGGGAGATTCACCGGGGAGCTGTTTTTT. It yields the protein CASSFGRFTGELFF.

V gene TRBV5-6 combines with J gene TRBJ2-7, with TRBD2 matching 10 bases. Germline V CDR1 and CDR2: SGHDT, YYEEEE. The CDR3 is 14 residues long. Trimming took 4 bases from V and 4 from J; bases not matched to a gene: 5. The CDR3 is CASSPGSGGYEQYF. CDR3 in DNA: TGTGCCAGCAGCCCCGGTAGCGGGGGGTACGAGCAGTACTTC.

This clone was found a few times. This chain links TRBV5-4 with TRBJ1-3; D gene unclear. Trimming removed 3 bases at V and 3 bases at J, with 7 bases between. The germline V gene encodes CDR1 SGHNT and CDR2 YYREEE (reference sequence). The CDR3 length is 13 residues. DNA of the CDR3: TGTGCCAGCAGCTATGGAGGTGGAAACACCATATATTTT. Translating gives CASSYGGGNTIYF.

There are a few counts of this clone. The chain joins TRBV25-1 to TRBJ2-7; perhaps TRBD1 as D (6 bases). The germline gives CDR1 MGHDK, CDR2 SYGVNS. Deletions cut 2 bases from V and 4 bases from J, with 12 bases between. The CDR3 totals 14 residues. CDR3 DNA: TGTGCCAGCAGTGAAAGCAGGGGCGGGTACGAGCAGTACTTC. It specifies CASSESRGGYEQYF.